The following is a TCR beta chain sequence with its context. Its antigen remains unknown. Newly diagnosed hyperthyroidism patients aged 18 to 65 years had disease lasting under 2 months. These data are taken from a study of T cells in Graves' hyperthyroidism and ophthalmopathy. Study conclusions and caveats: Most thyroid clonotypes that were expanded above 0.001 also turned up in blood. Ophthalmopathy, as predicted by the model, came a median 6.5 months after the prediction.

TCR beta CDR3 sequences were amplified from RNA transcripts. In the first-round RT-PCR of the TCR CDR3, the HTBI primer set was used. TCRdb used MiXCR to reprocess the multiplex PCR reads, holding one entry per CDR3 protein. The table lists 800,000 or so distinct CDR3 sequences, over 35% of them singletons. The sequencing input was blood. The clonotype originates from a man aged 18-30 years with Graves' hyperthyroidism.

The DNA for the CDR3 is TGCGCCAGCAGGGTGGCAGTAAATCAGCCCCAGCATTTT. Protein product: CASRVAVNQPQHF. The chain joins TRBV5-1 to TRBJ1-5, with unresolved D. This CDR3 has 13 amino acids. V gave up 5 bases and J gave up 4 bases, with 10 bases separating them. Germline V lookup: CDR1 SGHRS, CDR2 YFSETQ.